This is a list of T cell receptor beta chains from one sample in a study of cytomegalovirus exposure and HLA in healthy donors. The table came from immunoSEQ multiplex PCR; TCRdb's copy has only in-frame clones and leaves some out. Here the sample spans 120,000 or so clones, roughly 90% being singletons. Sequenced input: PBMCs. The receptor source for this set is a woman younger than 30 in good health and CMV-seronegative. Both conserved end residues are part of each CDR3. A D gene is named only where the DNA matches it firmly. Clone size appears in some rows only: once, few, many, or a class for an expanded clone.

v_call	clone_size	cdr3_length	j_call	d_call	cdr3_aa	cdr3_nt
TRBV29-1	-	14	TRBJ2-5	TRBD1	CSVLIQGAEETQYF	TGCAGCGTTCTAATACAGGGGGCAGAAGAGACCCAGTACTTC
TRBV6-1	few	15	TRBJ1-3	-	CASSEEGQGGNTIYF	TGTGCCAGCAGTGAAGAGGGACAAGGGGGAAACACCATATATTTT
TRBV28	-	13	TRBJ2-7	TRBD1	CASSLPNDRGQYF	TGTGCCAGCAGTTTACCTAATGACAGGGGTCAGTACTTC
TRBV7-2	-	17	TRBJ2-2	-	CASSFSNLAPNTGELFF	TGTGCCAGCAGCTTTAGTAACCTCGCCCCTAACACCGGGGAGCTGTTTTTT
TRBV5-1	-	13	TRBJ1-1	-	CASSLDLSTEAFF	TGCGCCAGCAGCTTGGATTTGAGCACTGAAGCTTTCTTT
TRBV4-3	-	17	TRBJ2-3	TRBD2	CASSQGPTSGSTDTQYF	TGCGCCAGCAGCCAGGGCCCGACTAGCGGGAGCACAGATACGCAGTATTTT
TRBV18	once	14	TRBJ1-1	-	CASSPQGGNTEAFF	TGTGCCAGCTCACCGCAAGGCGGGAACACTGAAGCTTTCTTT
TRBV6-1	-	14	TRBJ2-2	-	CASTIKANTGELFF	TGTGCCAGCACTATTAAAGCGAACACCGGGGAGCTGTTTTTT
TRBV5-1	once	13	TRBJ2-7	TRBD1	CASSLGNRGEQYF	TGCGCCAGCAGCTTGGGGAACAGGGGCGAGCAGTACTTC
TRBV28	-	16	TRBJ2-1	TRBD2	CASSRRLAGGYNEQFF	TGTGCCAGCAGTCGTCGACTAGCGGGAGGCTACAATGAGCAGTTCTTC
TRBV7-2	once	16	TRBJ2-3	TRBD2	CASSLSGTSGSDTQYF	TGTGCCAGCAGCCTCTCCGGGACTAGCGGTTCAGATACGCAGTATTTT
TRBV9	-	17	TRBJ2-5	TRBD2	CASSLTPTSGGEETQYF	TGTGCCAGCAGCCTTACCCCGACTAGCGGGGGGGAGGAGACCCAGTACTTC
TRBV7-6	-	15	TRBJ1-2	-	CASSVGLGSNYGYTF	TGTGCCAGCAGCGTAGGTTTGGGCTCTAACTATGGCTACACCTTC
TRBV7-9	-	15	TRBJ2-2	TRBD2	CASSLGVGRTGELFF	TGTGCCAGCAGTCTTGGGGTCGGGAGGACCGGGGAGCTGTTTTTT
TRBV11-2	once	11	TRBJ1-3	-	CASSQANTIYF	TGTGCCAGCAGCCAAGCGAACACCATATATTTT
TRBV6-1	-	15	TRBJ2-7	TRBD1	CASSDGTGATYEQYF	TGTGCCAGCAGTGATGGGACAGGGGCAACCTACGAGCAGTACTTC
TRBV6-5	-	15	TRBJ1-4	TRBD1	CASRRDRVGNEKLFF	TGTGCCAGCAGGCGTGACAGGGTCGGGAATGAAAAACTGTTTTTT
TRBV19	few	15	TRBJ2-7	-	CASSMRAPGYGEQYF	TGTGCCAGTAGTATGAGGGCGCCGGGATATGGGGAGCAGTACTTC
TRBV10-2	-	15	TRBJ2-7	TRBD2	CASSLGRGISGEQYF	TGCGCCAGCAGCCTGGGGAGGGGTATTTCCGGCGAGCAGTACTTC
TRBV6-1	-	14	TRBJ1-4	TRBD1	CASSDSQGAQKLFF	TGTGCCAGCAGTGACAGCCAGGGGGCCCAAAAACTGTTTTTT
TRBV2	-	14	TRBJ1-1	-	CASSERGKDTEAFF	TGTGCCAGCAGTGAACGGGGGAAGGACACTGAAGCTTTCTTT
TRBV28	once	16	TRBJ2-1	-	CASSLLAGGSYNEQFF	TGTGCCAGCAGTTTACTCGCAGGTGGCTCCTACAATGAGCAGTTCTTC
TRBV6-5	-	16	TRBJ2-6	TRBD2	CASSYSGGTGANVLTF	TGTGCCAGCAGTTACTCGGGAGGGACCGGGGCCAACGTCCTGACTTTC
TRBV14	-	13	TRBJ1-1	-	CASKHTMNTEAFF	TGTGCCAGCAAACATACAATGAACACTGAAGCTTTCTTT
TRBV30	-	13	TRBJ2-7	-	CAWNPPGGYEQYF	TGTGCCTGGAACCCCCCCGGGGGATACGAGCAGTACTTC
TRBV27	-	14	TRBJ2-7	TRBD1	CASSFGTEIYEQYF	TGTGCCAGCAGTTTCGGGACAGAGATATACGAGCAGTACTTC
TRBV2	-	14	TRBJ1-5	-	CASSDQGWGQPQHF	TGTGCCAGCAGTGATCAGGGGTGGGGGCAGCCCCAGCATTTT
TRBV19	-	15	TRBJ2-7	-	CASSLGRGPLYEQYF	TGTGCCAGTAGTCTGGGGCGGGGGCCACTCTACGAGCAGTACTTC